This section outlines one T cell receptor (beta chain) sequence together with its context. Enrolled during active infection, Seattle patients were then followed longitudinally. Original data processing: Estimation of nucleated cell counts was performed using reference gene primer amplification. TCRdb keeps only in-frame clones here, not all; method: immunoSEQ multiplex PCR. The D gene and trimming were derived from the DNA, and the V and J assignments and clone size from that table. The table shows over 150,000 clones, with about 88% occurring only once. This sample stems from a study of blood T cell repertoires in COVID-19. On the study more broadly: Sample material is recorded as cDNA or gDNA derived from T cells, B-cell-depleted T cells, or PBMCs.

The sequencing sample was made of peripheral blood. The clonotype comes from a man aged 50-60 years with COVID-19, enrolled during active disease.

CDR3 nucleotides: TGTGCCAGCAGCGTAGCTAGCGCCGGGAATGAGCAGTTCTTC. Its translation is CASSVASAGNEQFF. This sequence joins TRBV9 and TRBJ2-1, with D possibly TRBD2 on 6 matching bases. Trimming took 0 bases from V and 7 from J, leaving 11 bases between them. Germline values: CDR1 SGDLS, CDR2 YYNGEE. This CDR3 comprises 14 residues.